These 27 T cell receptor beta chains were all obtained from the same sample, sequenced in a study of long-term antiretroviral therapy in people with HIV. Sequencing used immunoSEQ v3.0 at survey level. TCRdb's copy holds only in-frame clones and misses some; the assay was immunoSEQ multiplex PCR. The sample consists of around 40,000 clones, roughly 88% of them appearing once. Sequenced here: unsorted PBMCs, sampled 2.2 years after starting antiretroviral therapy. Receptors were obtained from a man in his late teens or twenties with HIV.

The chain recombines TRBV19 with TRBJ1-3, with D tentatively TRBD1 (5 bases). CDR3 size: 18 residues. Trimming shortened V by 3 bases and J by 0 bases, and 18 bases separated the two germline ends. Germline-derived CDR1 and CDR2 are LNHDA and SQIVND (reference sequence). This chain's CDR3 is CASSMSQGPEFSGNTIYF. The DNA for the CDR3 is TGTGCCAGTAGTATGTCCCAGGGACCCGAATTCTCTGGAAACACCATATATTTT.

This clone has just one count. This chain joins TRBV29-1 and TRBJ2-5; no clear D. V lost 3 bases and J 1 base, leaving 6 bases between the germline ends. This CDR3 is 12 amino acids long. The germline gives CDR1 SQVTM, CDR2 ANQGSEA. CDR3 nucleotide sequence: TGCAGCGTTGATCCCAGCCAAGAGACCCAGTACTTC. It encodes CSVDPSQETQYF.

The V call is TRBV4-2, the J call TRBJ2-3; 10 bases are a match to TRBD2. CDR3 length equals 15 residues. Per germline, CDR1 LGHNA and CDR2 YNFKEQ. J was trimmed by 5 bases and V by 3 bases; bases with no gene match: 5. CDR3 sequence reads: CASSQSGGAIDTQYF. The CDR3 region has the DNA TGTGCCAGCAGCCAGAGCGGGGGGGCTATAGATACGCAGTATTTT.

In DNA, the CDR3 is TGCGCCAGCAGCCCGCGCCAGGGGCCTAGCTCCTATGGCTACACCTTC. The encoded protein is CASSPRQGPSSYGYTF. This chain links TRBV4-1 with TRBJ1-2; possibly TRBD1 for D (6 bases). Germline CDR1 is MGHRA and CDR2 is YSYEKL. The CDR3 has 16 residues. Trimming cost V 4 bases and J 4 bases, with 19 bases left between them.

The J gene is TRBJ2-5, the V gene TRBV5-6; TRBD2 might be the D (7 bases). The V and J ends lost 4 bases and 5 bases respectively, with 24 bases between them. In germline, CDR1 is SGHDT, CDR2 YYEEEE. This CDR3 contains 17 residues. For the CDR3, the DNA is TGTGCCAGCAGCCTGCTTGGAGGGGGGACTAAAGAGGAGACCCAGTACTTC. It translates to CASSLLGGGTKEETQYF.

This chain connects TRBV5-1 to TRBJ2-3; D might be TRBD2 (7 bases). V lost 0 bases, J lost 6 bases, and 11 bases lay in between. The CDR3 extends over 14 amino acids. Germline V gene data show CDR1 as SGHRS and CDR2 as YFSETQ. CDR3 nucleotides: TGCGCCAGCAGCTTGGCGGGGGGCTCGGATACGCAGTATTTT. It encodes CASSLAGGSDTQYF.

The chain joins TRBV15 to TRBJ1-1; no definite D call. Germline CDR1 LNHNV, CDR2 YYDKDF (reference sequence). V was cut by 7 bases and J by 6 bases, with 15 bases left in between. This CDR3 is built from 13 residues. CDR3 region: CATTYGPGSEAFF. As DNA, the CDR3 is TGTGCCACCACCTACGGTCCCGGGTCTGAAGCTTTCTTT.

This clone was seen once. This chain uses TRBV12-5 with TRBJ2-2; D is ambiguous. The V and J ends lost 3 bases and 0 bases respectively, with 5 bases between them. In germline, CDR1 is LGHNT, CDR2 FRNRAP. The CDR3 sequence is 14 residues long. Written as DNA, the CDR3 is TGTGCTAGTGGTTTTTCGGCGAACACCGGGGAGCTGTTTTTT. Residues: CASGFSANTGELFF. The variable domain in full, completed from reference TRBV12-5 and TRBJ2-2, reads DARVTQTPRHKVTEMGQEVTMRCQPILGHNTVFWYRQTMMQGLELLAYFRNRAPLDDSGMPKDRFSAEMPDATLATLKIQPSEPRDSAVYFCASGFSANTGELFFGEGSRLTVL.

V is TRBV30 and J is TRBJ1-2; no reliable D call. In germline, CDR1 is GTSNPN, CDR2 SVGIG (reference sequence). Trimming pared 0 bases from V and 5 bases from J, leaving 7 bases between. The CDR3 spans 12 residues. The DNA for the CDR3 is TGTGCCTGGAGTGTCGGAGGGTATGGCTACACCTTC. It translates to CAWSVGGYGYTF.

V is TRBV6-5 and J is TRBJ2-7, with TRBD2 identical over 8 bases. The CDR3 contains 15 residues. The ends lost 2 bases at V and 0 bases at J; junction bases unmatched: 3. Per germline, CDR1 MNHEY and CDR2 SVGAGI. The CDR3 bases are TGTGCCAGCAGTTACAGCGGGGGAAGCTCCTACGAGCAGTACTTC. Translation: CASSYSGGSSYEQYF.

V gene TRBV28 combines with J gene TRBJ1-5, with 11 bases that match TRBD1. The CDR3 runs 19 residues. After removal of 5 bases from V and 0 bases from J, the junction contained 12 bases not matched to a gene. Germline V lookup: CDR1 MDHEN, CDR2 SYDVKM. Here the CDR3 reads CASSPGTGGPEGSNQPQHF. CDR3 DNA sequence: TGTGCCAGCAGTCCCGGGACAGGGGGACCTGAGGGTAGCAATCAGCCCCAGCATTTT.

The rearrangement joins TRBV7-9 to TRBJ2-5; D perhaps matches TRBD2 (5 bases). Gene TRBJ2-7 matches the end of the DNA better, so the J call may be wrong. The CDR3 sequence is 14 residues long. Germline values: CDR1 SEHNR, CDR2 FQNEAQ (reference sequence). This CDR3 is CASSRLTRINEQYF. The CDR3 nucleotides read TGTGCCAGCAGCCGACTAACCCGAATTAACGAGCAGTACTTC.

The chain has TRBV9 and TRBJ1-2; 10 nucleotides match TRBD1. Germline-derived CDR1 and CDR2 are SGDLS and YYNGEE. The length of the CDR3 is 16 residues. Trimming removed 4 bases from V and 0 bases from J; junction bases left unmatched: 6. Here the CDR3 reads CASSRPGQGTNYGYTF. CDR3 bases: TGTGCCAGCAGCCGTCCGGGACAGGGGACTAACTATGGCTACACCTTC.

The V gene is TRBV4-2, the J gene TRBJ2-3, with D possibly matching TRBD2 (6 bases). With 2 bases removed from V and 0 bases from J, the gap between germline ends came to 12 bases. The CDR3 spans 16 residues. Germline CDR1 reads LGHNA; CDR2 reads YNFKEQ. CDR3: CASSQRDSQSTDTQYF. The CDR3 DNA follows: TGTGCCAGCAGCCAACGGGACTCTCAGAGCACAGATACGCAGTATTTT.

The genes are TRBV7-2 and TRBJ1-2, with 12 bases matching TRBD1. The germline V gene encodes CDR1 SGHTA and CDR2 FQGNSA. The length of the CDR3 is 18 residues. The V gene end was trimmed by 8 bases and the J gene end by 1 base; junction bases not matched to a gene: 14. CDR3 in DNA: TGTGCCAGCCTAAGAGAGGGACAGGGGGCCCCGAGTAACTATGGCTACACCTTC. It is translated as CASLREGQGAPSNYGYTF.

The chain has TRBV28 and TRBJ1-5; D unclear. The CDR3 runs 16 residues. The germline gives CDR1 MDHEN, CDR2 SYDVKM. The V end was cut by 1 base, the J end by 0 bases, with 10 bases between. The CDR3 bases are TGTGCCAGCAGTTTATCTCTGGACTTTAGCAATCAGCCCCAGCATTTT. Encoded protein: CASSLSLDFSNQPQHF.

The chain joins TRBV10-3 to TRBJ2-1; tentative D call: TRBD1 (5 bases). Trimming took 2 bases from V and 2 from J, leaving 10 bases between them. CDR1 ENHRY and CDR2 SYGVKD come from the germline V gene. The CDR3 sequence is 15 residues long. The CDR3 nucleotides read TGTGCCATCAGTGAGGGGCAGGGAACCTACAATGAGCAGTTCTTC. Its protein is CAISEGQGTYNEQFF.

This chain uses TRBV18 with TRBJ2-2, with 9 bases matching TRBD1. The CDR3 contains 17 residues. The ends lost 2 bases at V and 4 bases at J; junction bases unmatched: 8. CDR1 is KGHSH, CDR2 LQKENI, per germline. The CDR3 nucleotides read TGTGCCAGCTCACCAGACTCGTGGACAGGGGTCACCGGGGAGCTGTTTTTT. Amino acid sequence: CASSPDSWTGVTGELFF.

This chain uses TRBV30 with TRBJ2-1; D is undetermined. The ends were cut back, 5 bases at V and 4 bases at J, with 12 bases in the middle. Germline CDR1 reads GTSNPN; CDR2 reads SVGIG (reference sequence). The CDR3 has 13 residues. The CDR3 coding sequence is TGTGCCTGGTACTCTGGTCTTTACAATGAGCAGTTCTTC. Its protein product is CAWYSGLYNEQFF.

With regard to this clone: Germline and junction disagree at one end, which may indicate a read error. V is TRBV18 and J is TRBJ2-7, with D tentatively TRBD2 (6 bases). The germline CDR1 and CDR2 sequences are KGHSH and LQKENI. The CDR3 covers 15 residues. CDR3 coding DNA: TGTGCCAGCTCTCCACCTTATGGGGAGGCCTACGAGCAGTACTTC. Amino acid sequence: CASSPPYGEAYEQYF.

The V call is TRBV30, the J call TRBJ2-1; TRBD2 agrees at 7 bases. Germline-derived CDR1 and CDR2 are GTSNPN and SVGIG (reference sequence). The CDR3 contains 16 residues. V trimming: 2 bases; J trimming: 6 bases; junction bases outside the gene matches: 13. DNA for the CDR3: TGTGCCTGGAGTTCCACCCTAGCGGTCAGAAGCAATGAGCAGTTCTTC. It specifies CAWSSTLAVRSNEQFF.

V is TRBV10-1 and J is TRBJ2-7; no definite D call. Trimming cost V 0 bases and J 0 bases, with 12 bases left between them. The CDR3 runs 16 residues. Germline CDR1 is WNHNN and CDR2 is SYGVQD (reference sequence). This CDR3 reads CASSESPRNISYEQYF. As DNA, the CDR3 is TGCGCCAGCAGTGAGTCGCCCAGAAATATCTCCTACGAGCAGTACTTC.

The V gene is TRBV7-5, the J gene TRBJ2-3; the D call in the table, TRBD1, was not verified against the DNA. TRBV7-5 is given as a pseudogene. The CDR3 is made up of 19 amino acids. CDR3 in DNA: TGTGCCAGAAGCTTAGAAGGAGGAGGTGGGACACCCAGCACAGATACGCAGTATTTT. Translating it yields CARSLEGGGGTPSTDTQYF.

The chain links TRBV6-6 to TRBJ1-1; possibly TRBD1 for D (5 bases). The CDR3 sequence is 15 residues long. The germline CDR1 and CDR2 sequences are MNHNY and SVGAGI (reference sequence). V was cut by 3 bases and J by 5 bases, with 16 bases left in between. CDR3 bases: TGTGCCAGCAGTTATATTCCCCAGGGAAAAACTGAAGCTTTCTTT. Protein product: CASSYIPQGKTEAFF.

This sequence joins TRBV5-4 and TRBJ2-3; 8 bases map to TRBD2. The CDR3 has 15 residues. V shed 0 bases, J shed 4 bases, and the junction held 4 bases outside the gene matches. Germline V CDR1 and CDR2: SGHNT, YYREEE (reference sequence). CDR3: CASSLAGTRADTQYF. The CDR3 DNA reads as TGTGCCAGCAGCTTGGCCGGGACTAGAGCAGATACGCAGTATTTT.

This clone was seen a few times. This chain uses TRBV5-4 with TRBJ2-2; no definite D call. With 4 bases removed from V and 0 bases from J, the gap between germline ends came to 1 base. Germline-derived CDR1 and CDR2 are SGHNT and YYREEE (reference sequence). This CDR3 has 12 amino acids. The DNA of the CDR3 is TGTGCCAGCAGCCCGAACACCGGGGAGCTGTTTTTT. This codes for CASSPNTGELFF.

The genes are TRBV11-3 and TRBJ1-1; the D gene is possibly TRBD1 (5 bases). Germline assignment: CDR1 SGHNT and CDR2 YENEEA. The CDR3 has 13 amino acids. V lost 3 bases, J lost 8 bases, and 13 bases lay in between. Here the CDR3 DNA reads TGTGCCAGCAGCTTGGGGAGAGGGGCGGAAGCTTTCTTT. Translation: CASSLGRGAEAFF.